This is a list of T cell receptor beta chains from one sample in a study of blood T cell repertoires in COVID-19. Assay: immunoSEQ multiplex PCR; the TCRdb copy retains only in-frame clones and omits some. The data contain about 300,000 clones, 86% of them seen just once; the ten biggest clones take up roughly 4%. Material for sequencing was PBMCs or T cells enriched from blood (not recorded which). All receptors derive from a man aged 25-45 years who had recovered from COVID-19. Each CDR3 is given without its conserved first and last residue. Some rows have no size entry. The others give once, few or many, or a class for an expanded clone.

size,V,CDR3
.,TRBV29-1,SGVRELKPRGQETQY
.,TRBV6-5,ASSYVKRGAYNEQF
.,TRBV5-5,ASSFGQGANRETQY
.,TRBV19,ASSASGTGRNQPQH
.,TRBV27,ASSSLIGGNYGYT
.,TRBV2,ASRAIPGQLEAF
once,TRBV13,ASSLGRTSGGAKNIQY
.,TRBV9,ASSGAGGQGFHEQY
.,TRBV18,ASSTGTGGGEDYGYT
once,TRBV30,AWSVAGFYGYT
.,TRBV5-1,ASSLQWTGQDGYT
.,TRBV6-4,ASRAANYGYT
.,TRBV3-1/TRBV3-2,ASSLSPPQGEETQY
.,TRBV21-1,PWGGKNYGYT
.,TRBV30,AWSVGTVYNSPLH
.,TRBV30,AWRTPGALNEQF
.,TRBV3-1/TRBV3-2,ASSQWAPNTGELF
.,TRBV5-1,ASSAPQLAGPNTGELF
once,TRBV11-2,ASSLEWGRNEKLF
few,TRBV7-9,ASSLGGHSGANVLT
.,TRBV5-1,ASSLVGGQETQY
.,TRBV4-2,ASSTSSSGGAYTQY
.,TRBV6-1,ASSRGANYGYT
once,TRBV19,ASTTRGTPGTEAF
.,TRBV11-3,ASSLGQGYEKLF
.,TRBV5-4,ASSRQDSPNQPQH
once,TRBV4-1,ASSHSRGPQH
.,TRBV7-9,ASSTRTALYEQY
.,TRBV11-3,ASSLSQDDGTSGRLYEQY
.,TRBV5-1,ASSLAGGQETQY
.,TRBV5-1,ASSQAGQETNEQF
.,TRBV5-1,ASSAGLAGRSLYNEQF
.,TRBV14,ASSQGAGQVAKNIQY
.,TRBV20-1,SASQQLLNTEAF